This T cell receptor (beta chain) came from a study of blood T cells in healthy people across ages. Turning to the study itself: The template switching approach captured approximately one barcoded beta molecule for every two T cells.

Remarks on this clonotype: The antigen is not known. Its ends do not fully match the called genes, so a read error is possible.

Findings of the study overall: There were more naive CD4+ cells and higher diversity in long-lived donors than in aged donors. The authors considered diversity estimates from one million T cells to be underestimates.

Alongside a J-beta primer mix, a sample-barcoded 5' primer served in a second PCR lasting 7 to 11 cycles. TCRdb processed the 5' RACE reads anew with MiXCR; each CDR3 protein has one entry. The table includes about 760,000 distinct CDR3 sequences, approximately 60% detected once. Germline lookup yields CDR1 DFQATT and CDR2 SNEGSKA (reference sequence). The CDR3 runs 15 residues. This rearrangement joins TRBV20-1 to TRBJ1-5; 7 nucleotides agree with TRBD1. Sequencing was performed on blood. The TCR sequence derives from a man between 35 and 55 years old in good health. The CDR3: CSARPATGSNRPQHF. The CDR3 DNA reads as TGCAGTGCTAGACCCGCGACAGGGTCCAATCGGCCCCAGCATTTT.